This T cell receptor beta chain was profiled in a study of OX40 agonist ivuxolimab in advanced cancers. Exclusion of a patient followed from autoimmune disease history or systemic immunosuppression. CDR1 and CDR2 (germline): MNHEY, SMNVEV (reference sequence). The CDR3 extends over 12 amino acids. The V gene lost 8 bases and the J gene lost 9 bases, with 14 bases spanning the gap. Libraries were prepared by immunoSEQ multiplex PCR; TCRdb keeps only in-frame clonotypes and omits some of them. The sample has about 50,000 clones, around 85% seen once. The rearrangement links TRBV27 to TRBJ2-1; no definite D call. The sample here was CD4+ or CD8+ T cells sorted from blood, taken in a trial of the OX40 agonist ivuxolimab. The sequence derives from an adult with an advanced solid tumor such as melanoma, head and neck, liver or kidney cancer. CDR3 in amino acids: CASRTAGGEQFF. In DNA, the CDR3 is TGTGCCAGCCGTACCGCAGGTGGTGAGCAGTTCTTC.